This T cell receptor (beta chain) was observed in a study of vaccination and CD4 T cells after COVID-19. Study overall: There were six male and four female convalescents, and two of them were Hispanic. Median time from second vaccine dose to sampling was over 55 days (14 to 241). Findings and limits, study-wide: Investigators enrolled relatively few convalescent patients and included no early post-infection timepoints.

The treatment was: approximately 9-day PBMC culture with coronavirus spike peptide pools or control peptides (ViraFEST assay). From germline, CDR1 is MNHNS and CDR2 SASEGT. V shed 6 bases, J shed 1 base, and the junction held 7 bases outside the gene matches. The CDR3 is 15 residues long. About this clonotype itself: Its matching antigen is unknown.

Cultured CD4+ T cells had their DNA profiled by the Oncomine TCR Beta short-read assay. MiXCR, run by TCRdb on the PCR reads, gives a single entry per CDR3 protein. Of roughly 9,900 distinct CDR3 sequences listed, around 60% were seen once; the top ten hold 34%. This rearrangement joins TRBV6-1 to TRBJ1-2; TRBD1 matches at 8 bases. Source material: CD4+ T cells from blood, cultured in vitro. This TCR derives from a human donor who had recovered from COVID-19. The CDR3 DNA sequence: TGTGCCAGCAGCTCTAGACAGGGGCATAACTATGGCTACACCTTC. The encoded protein is CASSSRQGHNYGYTF.